What follows describes a single T cell receptor (beta chain). Per the original data handling: Amplifying reference gene primers gave estimates of nucleated cell counts. Repertoires were generated with immunoSEQ multiplex PCR, while TCRdb's copy carries only in-frame clones and drops some. Clone size and the V and J calls come from that table; the DNA yielded D and trimming. This sample has about 140,000 clones, with under 85% found just once. The entry originates in a study of blood T cell repertoires in COVID-19. The overall study: Specimens from acute and convalescent COVID-19 originated in the United States, Italy and Spain.

V gave up 5 bases and J gave up 6 bases, with 12 bases separating them. This CDR3 comprises 13 residues. Germline assignment: CDR1 SGHNT and CDR2 YENEEA. The source is a woman aged 80 or over in a cohort sampled during active or convalescent COVID-19. The material sequenced was peripheral blood. The chain employs TRBV11-3 and TRBJ2-3; D unclear. In nucleotides, the CDR3 is TGTGCCAGCAGCATCGGTCCGAGGGATACGCAGTATTTT. It yields the protein CASSIGPRDTQYF.